The present TCR beta chain was sequenced within a study of blood T cell repertoires in COVID-19. As for the study in general: PBMCs, B-cell-depleted T cells, or T cells provided the cDNA or gDNA that made up the material.

The length of the CDR3 is 14 residues. With 2 bases removed from V and 8 bases from J, the gap between germline ends came to 13 bases. CDR1 is SGHTA and CDR2 is FQGNSA in the germline V gene. The data were produced by immunoSEQ multiplex PCR, yet TCRdb's version contains in-frame clones alone and is incomplete. The sample carries 20,000 to 25,000 clones, around 73% recorded once. The sample comprised peripheral blood. V is TRBV7-2 and J is TRBJ1-3, with unresolved D. The receptor's source is a human donor in a cohort sampled during active or convalescent COVID-19. CDR3 residues: CASSLTRPPDTIYF. CDR3 DNA sequence: TGTGCCAGCAGCTTAACCAGGCCACCGGACACCATATATTTT. Variable domain in full (rest from reference TRBV7-2 and TRBJ1-3): GAGVSQSPSNKVTEKGKDVELRCDPISGHTALYWYRQSLGQGLEFLIYFQGNSAPDKSGLPSDRFSAERTGGSVSTLTIQRTQQEDSAVYLCASSLTRPPDTIYFGEGSWLTVV.